This T cell receptor (beta chain) derives from a study of cytomegalovirus exposure and HLA in healthy donors. The junction had 12 bases not matched to a gene; V was cut back by 8 bases and J by 4 bases. The CDR3 extends over 15 amino acids. Per the germline V gene, CDR1 is SNHLY and CDR2 is FYNNEI. This clone occurred many times. Repertoires were generated with immunoSEQ multiplex PCR, while TCRdb's copy carries only in-frame clones and drops some. The sample lists about 170,000 clones, roughly nine tenths occurring once. The chain uses TRBV2 and TRBJ2-7, with TRBD1 identical over 9 bases. The TCR comes from a young man in good health and CMV-seropositive. Specimen: PBMCs. CDR3 in DNA: TGTGCCAGCCGTGGGATACAGGGGGCTTTGTACGAGCAGTACTTC. It specifies CASRGIQGALYEQYF. Together with reference TRBV2 and TRBJ2-7, the CDR3 gives the full variable domain: EPEVTQTPSHQVTQMGQEVILRCVPISNHLYFYWYRQILGQKVEFLVSFYNNEISEKSEIFDDQFSVERPDGSNFTLKIRSTKLEDSAMYFCASRGIQGALYEQYFGPGTRLTVT.